This T cell receptor (beta chain) was captured by sequencing in a study of siplizumab effects on memory and regulatory T cells. Study-wide results and limits: The study found naive T cells seemingly more diverse than memory cells and seemingly major alloresponse contributors. Mapping to unstimulated subsets was achieved for only a minor fraction of alloreactive clones. An assignable naive or memory phenotype was lacking in roughly 80-97% of proliferating CD4+ or CD8+ clones. Mappable alloreactive CD4+ clones were on average around 69% Treg-derived with siplizumab, under 30% in controls.

Clones were read by immunoSEQ multiplex PCR, and TCRdb kept only the in-frame ones, dropping some. Among some 100,000 clones listed, 94% were seen once. For this clone: Antigen specificity is unknown.

The CDR3 runs 15 residues. CDR1 and CDR2 (germline): MNHEY, SVGAGI. V lost 2 bases and J 1 base, leaving 10 bases between the germline ends. The sequenced material came from Tregs sorted from blood. The clonotype was recovered from a human donor in good health. The rearrangement uses TRBV6-5 and TRBJ2-3; maybe TRBD1 (5 bases). Here the CDR3 DNA reads TGTGCCAGCAGTTACAAGGGGTTCGGCACAGATACGCAGTATTTT. Translating it yields CASSYKGFGTDTQYF.